A selection of T cell receptor beta chains follows, all from one sample in a study of siplizumab effects on memory and regulatory T cells. Produced via immunoSEQ multiplex PCR; TCRdb's table is partial and in-frame only. The top ten hold 6.5% of the sample, which has tens of thousands of clones, approximately 93% seen once. Sequencing used CD8+ T cells sorted from blood. The source is a human donor in good health. Both conserved end residues are part of each CDR3. D genes are given only for firm matches. Clone size is given for some rows only: seen once, a few or many times, or a class if the clone is expanded.

d_call clone_size j_call v_call cdr3_nt cdr3_aa
. . TRBJ1-5 TRBV9 TGTGCCAGCGAGTTTGGGGTTGGTCAGCCCCAGCATTTT CASEFGVGQPQHF
. . TRBJ1-2 TRBV5-6 TGTGCCAGCAGCATGTGGGGTAACTATGGCTACACCTTC CASSMWGNYGYTF
TRBD2 . TRBJ2-7 TRBV6-5 TGTGCCAGCACCCCGACTAGCGGGAGCTTGATCGAGCAGTACTTC CASTPTSGSLIEQYF
TRBD2 . TRBJ2-5 TRBV10-3 TGTGCCATCAGCGGGGGGGCCGAGGGAGAGACCCAGTACTTC CAISGGAEGETQYF
. . TRBJ2-7 TRBV2 TGTGCCAGCAGTGACAGGGGGGTGGACGAGCAGTACTTC CASSDRGVDEQYF
TRBD1 . TRBJ1-5 TRBV15 TGTGCCACCAGCCCCGCATCCCGGACAGGGACGGATCAGCCCCAGCATTTT CATSPASRTGTDQPQHF
. . TRBJ1-2 TRBV25-1 TGTGCCAGCAGCCGGGACGGAGCTAACTATGGCTACACCTTC CASSRDGANYGYTF
. once TRBJ2-1 TRBV19 TGTGCCAGTAGTATAGATCTAGTGAATGAGCAGTTCTTC CASSIDLVNEQFF
. . TRBJ2-3 TRBV7-9 TGTGCCAGCAGCCGTGAGGGAGTCACAGATACGCAGTATTTT CASSREGVTDTQYF
. . TRBJ1-5 TRBV6-5 TGTGCCAGCAGTTACGGGCCACCGTCACTCAATCAGCCCCAGCATTTT CASSYGPPSLNQPQHF
TRBD2 . TRBJ2-2 TRBV9 TGTGCCAGCAGCGTAGGCGGGGGGATAGGCGGGGAGCTGTTTTTT CASSVGGGIGGELFF
. . TRBJ2-7 TRBV5-6 TGTGCCAGCAGCTTCCAGGCCGAGCAGTACTTC CASSFQAEQYF
. . TRBJ2-3 TRBV14 TGTGCCAGCAGCCAATTAGGTCTCGATAAGGATACGCAGTATTTT CASSQLGLDKDTQYF
TRBD2 . TRBJ2-7 TRBV6-5 TGTGCCAGCAGTTACTCAGCGGGGGGGCCCTACGAGCAGTACTTC CASSYSAGGPYEQYF